Shown below are 25 T cell receptor beta chains from a single sample sequenced in a study of blood T cell repertoires in COVID-19. Libraries were prepared by immunoSEQ multiplex PCR; TCRdb keeps only in-frame clonotypes and omits some of them. This table has 20,000 or so clones, about nine tenths appearing once. Input material: peripheral blood. Source of these receptors: a man between 50 and 59 years old with active COVID-19.

The rearrangement links TRBV7-9 to TRBJ1-2; no firm D call. Germline values: CDR1 SEHNR, CDR2 FQNEAQ (reference sequence). The CDR3 loop spans 15 amino acids. The V gene lost 5 bases and the J gene lost 5 bases, with 18 bases spanning the gap. The CDR3: CASSPVAIDKYGYTF. The DNA of the CDR3 is TGTGCCAGCAGCCCTGTGGCTATTGACAAGTATGGCTACACCTTC.

V gene TRBV19 combines with J gene TRBJ2-5; 7 bases fit TRBD2. Germline V gene sequence: CDR1 LNHDA, CDR2 SQIVND (reference sequence). The CDR3 contains 15 residues. The V and J ends lost 4 bases and 0 bases, in that order; junction bases with no gene match: 5. CDR3: CASSNRLADQETQYF. The CDR3 bases are TGTGCCAGTAGTAACAGACTAGCCGACCAAGAGACCCAGTACTTC.

The chain joins TRBV6-1 to TRBJ2-3, with D possibly matching TRBD2 (5 bases). The CDR3 covers 15 residues. Germline V gene lookup returns CDR1 MNHNS and CDR2 SASEGT. V lost 3 bases and J lost 0, with 10 bases in between. CDR3 region: CASSEDFYSTDTQYF. CDR3 in DNA: TGTGCCAGCAGTGAGGACTTCTATAGCACAGATACGCAGTATTTT.

This chain joins TRBV5-1 and TRBJ1-3, with TRBD1 matching over 8 bases. From germline, CDR1 is SGHRS and CDR2 YFSETQ. The CDR3 consists of 16 residues. Trimming took 1 base from V and 6 from J; bases not matched to a gene: 9. This CDR3 is CASSLLGQGLANTIYF. CDR3 in DNA: TGCGCCAGCAGCTTGCTTGGACAGGGATTAGCAAACACCATATATTTT.

This clone was counted only a few times. This chain joins TRBV4-1 and TRBJ1-2, with TRBD1 as a possible D gene (5 bases). The CDR3 runs to 14 residues. Germline lookup yields CDR1 MGHRA and CDR2 YSYEKL. V dropped 1 base and J dropped 4 bases, with 10 bases sitting between them. CDR3 nucleotides: TGCGCCAGCAGCCAAGGCTCCAGGGCCTATGGCTACACCTTC. Protein: CASSQGSRAYGYTF.

Only one count was recorded for this clone. CDR3 in DNA: TGTGCCAGCAGCGTACTGCCGGGTTCGGATTCACCCCTCCACTTT. Amino acids: CASSVLPGSDSPLHF. V gene TRBV9 combines with J gene TRBJ1-6; D gene uncertain. From germline, CDR1 is SGDLS and CDR2 YYNGEE. Deletions cut 1 base from V and 8 bases from J, with 13 bases between. The CDR3 consists of 15 residues.

The V call is TRBV13, the J call TRBJ2-1; 9 bases fit TRBD2. The junction had 7 bases not matched to a gene; V was cut back by 2 bases and J by 8 bases. Per germline, CDR1 PRHDT and CDR2 FYEKMQ (reference sequence). This CDR3 contains 15 residues. CDR3 in DNA: TGTGCCAGCAGCTTACCAGCGGGGGGTGGGGATGAGCAGTTCTTC. Translation: CASSLPAGGGDEQFF. The whole variable domain, filled in from reference TRBV13 and TRBJ2-1, reads AAGVIQSPRHLIKEKRETATLKCYPIPRHDTVYWYQQGPGQDPQFLISFYEKMQSDKGSIPDRFSAQQFSDYHSELNMSSLELGDSALYFCASSLPAGGGDEQFFGPGTRLTVL.

V gene TRBV2 combines with J gene TRBJ1-2; D gene ambiguous. The CDR3 length is 14 residues. V lost 4 bases, J lost 3 bases, and 12 bases lay in between. Germline V gene sequence: CDR1 SNHLY, CDR2 FYNNEI. The CDR3 is CASSGSKTDYGYTF. The CDR3 bases are TGTGCCAGCAGTGGGAGCAAAACTGACTATGGCTACACCTTC.

CDR3 loop: CASSQEGIGGEKLFF. The CDR3 nucleotides read TGCGCCAGCAGCCAAGAGGGAATTGGGGGGGAAAAACTGTTTTTT. This chain links TRBV4-3 with TRBJ1-4; D possibly corresponds to TRBD1 (5 bases). Trimming cost V 0 bases and J 8 bases, with 13 bases left between them. CDR1 is LGHNA, CDR2 YSLEER, per germline. The CDR3 covers 15 residues.

The chain joins TRBV20-1 to TRBJ2-5; D is uncertain. Germline V gene lookup returns CDR1 DFQATT and CDR2 SNEGSKA (reference sequence). CDR3 length: 11 residues. Trimming removed 7 bases at V and 5 bases at J, with 11 bases between. The CDR3 loop is CSVTLRETQYF. The CDR3, as DNA: TGCAGTGTTACTCTTCGGGAGACCCAGTACTTC.

This clone was seen more than once but under ten times. The chain has TRBV4-1 and TRBJ1-1; 7 bases are a match to TRBD1. Losses at the gene ends were 0 bases for V and 11 bases for J; bases not matched to a gene: 9. Germline lookup yields CDR1 MGHRA and CDR2 YSYEKL. This CDR3 has 14 amino acids. The CDR3: CASSQESSRGVAFF. The CDR3 nucleotides read TGCGCCAGCAGCCAAGAAAGCAGCAGGGGGGTCGCTTTCTTT.

V is TRBV6-5 and J is TRBJ2-1; maybe TRBD1 (6 bases). This CDR3 contains 11 residues. Trimming removed 6 bases at V and 12 bases at J, with 12 bases between. Germline CDR1 reads MNHEY; CDR2 reads SVGAGI. The DNA for the CDR3 is TGTGCCAGCAGGGACAGTCTTCGGCAGTTCTTC. Its protein is CASRDSLRQFF.

This chain links TRBV19 with TRBJ2-5; possibly TRBD1 for D (5 bases). The V gene lost 3 bases and the J gene lost 3 bases, with 5 bases spanning the gap. Germline V lookup: CDR1 LNHDA, CDR2 SQIVND (reference sequence). This CDR3 spans 12 amino acids. The CDR3 spells CASSMDKETQYF. CDR3 nucleotide sequence: TGTGCCAGTAGTATGGACAAAGAGACCCAGTACTTC. Full variable domain (rest looked up from reference TRBV19 and TRBJ2-5): DGGITQSPKYLFRKEGQNVTLSCEQNLNHDAMYWYRQDPGQGLRLIYYSQIVNDFQKGDIAEGYSVSREKKESFPLTVTSAQKNPTAFYLCASSMDKETQYFGPGTRLLVL.

The sample holds a few counts of this clone. The rearrangement uses TRBV7-2 and TRBJ2-1; 8 bases match TRBD2. The CDR3 sequence is 15 residues long. After removal of 1 base from V and 4 bases from J, the junction contained 3 bases not matched to a gene. Germline V gives CDR1 SGHTA, CDR2 FQGNSA. CDR3 nucleotides: TGTGCCAGCAGCTTAGGACCTAGCGGGTACAATGAGCAGTTCTTC. Protein: CASSLGPSGYNEQFF. The whole variable domain, remainder taken from reference TRBV7-2 and TRBJ2-1, is GAGVSQSPSNKVTEKGKDVELRCDPISGHTALYWYRQSLGQGLEFLIYFQGNSAPDKSGLPSDRFSAERTGGSVSTLTIQRTQQEDSAVYLCASSLGPSGYNEQFFGPGTRLTVL.

This clone came up once. The V and J genes are TRBV3-1 (or the pseudogene TRBV3-2) and TRBJ1-1; 8 positions agree with TRBD1. CDR1 is LGHDT, CDR2 YNNKEL, per germline (reference sequence). Germline trimming cut 4 bases from V and 1 base from J; bases unmatched to any gene: 8. This CDR3 has 16 residues. CDR3 sequence (DNA): TGTGCCAGCAGCCCAGGACAGGGTTCGGCGAACACTGAAGCTTTCTTT. Encoded protein: CASSPGQGSANTEAFF.

The chain is built from TRBV5-5 and TRBJ2-4, with D possibly matching TRBD1 (5 bases). The length of the CDR3 is 15 residues. The V gene lost 2 bases and the J gene lost 9 bases, with 18 bases spanning the gap. Germline V gives CDR1 SGHKS, CDR2 YYEKEE (reference sequence). The CDR3 reads CASSFLIRERGIQYF. For the CDR3, the DNA is TGTGCCAGCAGCTTTCTTATTAGGGAAAGGGGCATTCAGTACTTC. The whole variable domain, remainder taken from reference TRBV5-5 and TRBJ2-4, is DAGVTQSPTHLIKTRGQQVTLRCSPISGHKSVSWYQQVLGQGPQFIFQYYEKEERGRGNFPDRFSARQFPNYSSELNVNALLLGDSALYLCASSFLIRERGIQYFGAGTRLSVL.

The rearrangement uses TRBV12-5 and TRBJ1-1; D uncertain. The V gene lost 1 base and the J gene lost 2 bases, with 11 bases spanning the gap. Germline CDR1 and CDR2: LGHNT and FRNRAP. The CDR3 is made up of 15 amino acids. The CDR3 protein is CASGLAVDLNTEAFF. The CDR3 coding sequence is TGTGCTAGTGGTTTGGCCGTGGACTTAAACACTGAAGCTTTCTTT.

CDR3 sequence reads: CASWGLAGELFF. DNA of the CDR3: TGTGCCAGCTGGGGGCTCGCCGGGGAGCTGTTTTTT. The chain links TRBV2 to TRBJ2-2; a possible D gene is TRBD1 (6 bases). Germline assignment: CDR1 SNHLY and CDR2 FYNNEI. This CDR3 is built from 12 residues. V lost 8 bases and J lost 6, with 10 bases in between.

The chain has TRBV4-1 and TRBJ1-2; 7 bases line up with TRBD1. J was trimmed by 5 bases and V by 1 base; bases with no gene match: 7. This CDR3 is built from 15 residues. Germline values: CDR1 MGHRA, CDR2 YSYEKL. The CDR3 nucleotides read TGCGCCAGCAGCCAAGGCTTCAGGGGGTCATATGGCTACACCTTC. It yields the protein CASSQGFRGSYGYTF.

The CDR3: CASKSGSYNEQFF. CDR3 coding DNA: TGTGCCAGCAAATCGGGGTCTTACAATGAGCAGTTCTTC. This chain links TRBV2 with TRBJ2-1; TRBD2 is a possible D gene (5 bases). V was pared by 7 bases and J by 4 bases, with 11 bases between. This CDR3 spans 13 amino acids. Germline CDR1 is SNHLY and CDR2 is FYNNEI.

This clone occurred once. V usage is TRBV2 and J usage is TRBJ1-5; TRBD1 matches at 9 bases. CDR1 and CDR2 (germline): SNHLY, FYNNEI. This CDR3 spans 15 amino acids. J was trimmed by 7 bases and V by 6 bases; bases with no gene match: 10. The CDR3 sequence is CASRGTGGAGQPQHF. The CDR3 bases are TGTGCCAGCAGGGGCACAGGGGGCGCCGGGCAGCCCCAGCATTTT.

The chain joins TRBV19 to TRBJ2-1; 8 nucleotides line up with TRBD1. In germline, CDR1 is LNHDA, CDR2 SQIVND (reference sequence). V dropped 0 bases and J dropped 8; count of bases not matched to a gene: 12. This CDR3 comprises 17 residues. This chain's CDR3 is CASSIDAGGRRDDEQFF. In nucleotides, the CDR3 is TGTGCCAGTAGTATAGACGCAGGGGGCAGGCGGGACGATGAGCAGTTCTTC.

This sequence joins TRBV6-5 and TRBJ1-3; D is ambiguous. The CDR3 contains 15 residues. Germline CDR1 is MNHEY and CDR2 is SVGAGI. Trimming pared 5 bases from V and 0 bases from J, leaving 11 bases between. CDR3 nucleotide sequence: TGTGCCAGCAGTCCGGCGGGGAACTCTGGAAACACCATATATTTT. The encoded protein is CASSPAGNSGNTIYF.

The chain combines TRBV4-3 with TRBJ2-1, with 7 bases identical to TRBD2. V lost 0 bases to trimming and J lost 4 bases; unmatched junction nucleotides: 9. In germline, CDR1 is LGHNA, CDR2 YSLEER. The CDR3 extends over 17 amino acids. The CDR3 nucleotides are TGCGCCAGCAGCCAAGATGCAGCGGGGAAACTTTACAATGAGCAGTTCTTC. This gives the protein CASSQDAAGKLYNEQFF.

V usage is TRBV5-1 and J usage is TRBJ2-3, with 9 bases matching TRBD2. V shed 5 bases and J 6 bases; nucleotides not matched to a gene: 7. CDR3 length: 14 amino acids. Germline V gene lookup returns CDR1 SGHRS and CDR2 YFSETQ. The CDR3 is CASSLAGRRDTQYF. DNA of the CDR3: TGCGCCAGCAGTCTAGCGGGGCGCAGGGATACGCAGTATTTT.